This TCR beta chain was captured in a study of persistence of HIV-infected CD4 T cells. An overlapping HIV-1 Gag peptide pool stimulated these cells at roughly 1 ug/peptide/mL. Sorted nonresponding memory CD4+ T cells were CD40L-negative, CD69-negative, CD45RO-high. This CDR3 is built from 13 residues. The V gene's germline CDR1 is SEHNR and CDR2 FQNEAQ (reference sequence). Deletions cut 5 bases from V and 3 bases from J, with 10 bases between. This was the immunoSEQ version 4 assay in survey mode. TCRdb's table, derived via immunoSEQ multiplex PCR, lists solely in-frame clones and lacks some. Here the sample spans 30,000 to 45,000 clones, 75% to 90% being singletons. About this clone: Its antigen remains unknown.

The TCR comes from an adult with HIV. The donor label of this sample is uncertain. The sequences come from cultured CD4+ T cells from PBMCs, collected from a patient who received antiretroviral therapy. The chain recombines TRBV7-9 with TRBJ1-2; D gene unclear. As DNA, the CDR3 is TGTGCCAGCAGCACTAATGGGGACTATGGCTACACCTTC. Amino acid sequence: CASSTNGDYGYTF.